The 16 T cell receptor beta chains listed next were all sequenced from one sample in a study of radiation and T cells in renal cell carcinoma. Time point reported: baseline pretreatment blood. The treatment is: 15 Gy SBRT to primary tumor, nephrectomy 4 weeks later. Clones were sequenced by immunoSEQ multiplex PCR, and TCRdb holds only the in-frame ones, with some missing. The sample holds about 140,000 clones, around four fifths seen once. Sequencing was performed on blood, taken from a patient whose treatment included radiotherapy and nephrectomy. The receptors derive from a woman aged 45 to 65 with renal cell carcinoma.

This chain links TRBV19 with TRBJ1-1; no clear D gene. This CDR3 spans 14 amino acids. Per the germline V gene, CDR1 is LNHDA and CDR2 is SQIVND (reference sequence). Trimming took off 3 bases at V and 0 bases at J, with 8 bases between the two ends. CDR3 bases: TGTGCCAGTAGTATGGCCGGCATGAACACTGAAGCTTTCTTT. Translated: CASSMAGMNTEAFF.

The CDR3 DNA reads as TGTGCCAGCAGCTTTGGCCGAGGGGGCCGGGGCACCGGGGAGCTGTTTTTT. Translating gives CASSFGRGGRGTGELFF. The chain uses TRBV5-4 and TRBJ2-2, with 7 positions matching TRBD1. The CDR3 is made up of 17 amino acids. Germline-derived CDR1 and CDR2 are SGHNT and YYREEE (reference sequence). V shed 2 bases and J 4 bases; nucleotides not matched to a gene: 11.

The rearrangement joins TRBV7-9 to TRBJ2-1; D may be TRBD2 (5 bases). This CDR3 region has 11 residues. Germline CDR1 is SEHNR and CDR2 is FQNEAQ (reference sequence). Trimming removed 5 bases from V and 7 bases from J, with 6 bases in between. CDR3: CASSRENEQFF. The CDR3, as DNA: TGTGCCAGCAGCCGGGAAAATGAGCAGTTCTTC.

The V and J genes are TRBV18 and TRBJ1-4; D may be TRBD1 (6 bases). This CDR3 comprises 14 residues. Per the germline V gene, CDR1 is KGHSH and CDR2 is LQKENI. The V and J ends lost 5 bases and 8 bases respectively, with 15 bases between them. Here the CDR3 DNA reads TGTGCCAGCTCATCCGTAGGGGGGCAGGAAAAACTGTTTTTT. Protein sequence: CASSSVGGQEKLFF.

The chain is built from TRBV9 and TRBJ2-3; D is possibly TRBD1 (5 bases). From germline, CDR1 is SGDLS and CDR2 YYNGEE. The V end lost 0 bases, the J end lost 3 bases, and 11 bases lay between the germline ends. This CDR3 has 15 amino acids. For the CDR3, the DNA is TGTGCCAGCAGCGTAGGCCCAGGGATTACAGATACGCAGTATTTT. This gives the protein CASSVGPGITDTQYF.

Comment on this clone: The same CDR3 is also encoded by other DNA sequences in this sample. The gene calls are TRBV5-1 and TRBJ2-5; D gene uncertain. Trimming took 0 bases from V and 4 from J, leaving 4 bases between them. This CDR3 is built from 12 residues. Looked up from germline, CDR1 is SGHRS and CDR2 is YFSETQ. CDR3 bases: TGCGCCAGCAGCTTGGAGGGAGAGACCCAGTACTTC. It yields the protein CASSLEGETQYF.

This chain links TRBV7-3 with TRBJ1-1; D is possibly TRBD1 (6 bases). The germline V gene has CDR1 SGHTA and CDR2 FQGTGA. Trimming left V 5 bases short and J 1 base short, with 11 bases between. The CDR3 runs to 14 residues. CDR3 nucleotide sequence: TGTGCCAGCAGCCGAGGGGGAGGGAACACTGAAGCTTTCTTT. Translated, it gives CASSRGGGNTEAFF. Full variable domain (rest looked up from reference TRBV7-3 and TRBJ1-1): GAGVSQTPSNKVTEKGKYVELRCDPISGHTALYWYRQSLGQGPEFLIYFQGTGAADDSGLPNDRFFAVRPEGSVSTLKIQRTERGDSAVYLCASSRGGGNTEAFFGQGTRLTVV.

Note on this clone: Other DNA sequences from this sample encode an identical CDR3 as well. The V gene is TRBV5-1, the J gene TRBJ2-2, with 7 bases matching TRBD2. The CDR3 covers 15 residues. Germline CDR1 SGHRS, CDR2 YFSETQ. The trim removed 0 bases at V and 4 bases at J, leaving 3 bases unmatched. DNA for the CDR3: TGCGCCAGCAGCTTGGGGAGCGGGGCCACCGGGGAGCTGTTTTTT. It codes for CASSLGSGATGELFF.

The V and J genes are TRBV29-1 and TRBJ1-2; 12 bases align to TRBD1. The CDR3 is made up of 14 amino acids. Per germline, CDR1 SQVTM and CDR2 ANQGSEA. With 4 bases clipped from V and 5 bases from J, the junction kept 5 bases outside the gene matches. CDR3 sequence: CSVAGQGAGYGYTF. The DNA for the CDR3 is TGCAGCGTTGCGGGACAGGGGGCGGGATATGGCTACACCTTC.

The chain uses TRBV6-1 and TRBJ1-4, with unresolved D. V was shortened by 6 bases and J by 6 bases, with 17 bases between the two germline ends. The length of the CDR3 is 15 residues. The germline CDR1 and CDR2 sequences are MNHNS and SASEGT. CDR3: CASSGMLGLYEKLFF. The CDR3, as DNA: TGTGCCAGCAGCGGGATGCTAGGGTTATATGAAAAACTGTTTTTT.

CDR3 nucleotide sequence: TGTGCCAGTAGTATCGAGGCGGCACAGCTTGGGACCTACGAGCAGTACTTC. Protein product: CASSIEAAQLGTYEQYF. The chain couples TRBV19 to TRBJ2-7; D not resolved. Trimming shortened V by 3 bases and J by 2 bases, and 20 bases separated the two germline ends. CDR1 and CDR2 from the germline V gene are LNHDA and SQIVND (reference sequence). The CDR3 is made up of 17 amino acids.

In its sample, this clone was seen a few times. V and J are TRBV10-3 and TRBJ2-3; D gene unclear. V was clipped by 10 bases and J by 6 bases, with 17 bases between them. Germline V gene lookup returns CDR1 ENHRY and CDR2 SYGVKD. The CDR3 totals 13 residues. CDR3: CATEHRVLDTQYF. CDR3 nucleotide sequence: TGTGCCACCGAGCACAGAGTCCTGGATACGCAGTATTTT.

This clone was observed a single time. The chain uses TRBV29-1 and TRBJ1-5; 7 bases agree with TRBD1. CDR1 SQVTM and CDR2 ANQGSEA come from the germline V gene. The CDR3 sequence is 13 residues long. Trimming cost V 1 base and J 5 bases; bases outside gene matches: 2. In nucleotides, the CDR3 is TGCAGCGTTGAAGCAGGGGGGGATCAGCCCCAGCATTTT. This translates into CSVEAGGDQPQHF.

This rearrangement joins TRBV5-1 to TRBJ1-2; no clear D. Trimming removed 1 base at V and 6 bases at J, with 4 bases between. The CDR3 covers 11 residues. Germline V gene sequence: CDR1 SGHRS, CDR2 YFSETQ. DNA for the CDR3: TGCGCCAGCAGCTTGTCCCATGGCTACACCTTC. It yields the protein CASSLSHGYTF. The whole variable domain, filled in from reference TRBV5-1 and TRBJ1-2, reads KAGVTQTPRYLIKTRGQQVTLSCSPISGHRSVSWYQQTPGQGLQFLFEYFSETQRNKGNFPGRFSGRQFSNSRSEMNVSTLELGDSALYLCASSLSHGYTFGSGTRLTVV.

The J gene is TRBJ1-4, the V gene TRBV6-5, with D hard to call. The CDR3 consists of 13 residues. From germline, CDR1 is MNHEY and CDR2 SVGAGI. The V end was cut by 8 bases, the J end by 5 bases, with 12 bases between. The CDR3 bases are TGTGCCAGCCGAGAACAGACAAATGAAAAACTGTTTTTT. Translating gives CASREQTNEKLFF.

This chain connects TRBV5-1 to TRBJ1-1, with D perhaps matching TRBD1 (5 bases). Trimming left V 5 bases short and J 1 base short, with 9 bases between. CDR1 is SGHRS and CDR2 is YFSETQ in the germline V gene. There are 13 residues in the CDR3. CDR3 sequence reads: CASSRQGNTEAFF. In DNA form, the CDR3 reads TGCGCCAGCAGTCGTCAGGGGAACACTGAAGCTTTCTTT.